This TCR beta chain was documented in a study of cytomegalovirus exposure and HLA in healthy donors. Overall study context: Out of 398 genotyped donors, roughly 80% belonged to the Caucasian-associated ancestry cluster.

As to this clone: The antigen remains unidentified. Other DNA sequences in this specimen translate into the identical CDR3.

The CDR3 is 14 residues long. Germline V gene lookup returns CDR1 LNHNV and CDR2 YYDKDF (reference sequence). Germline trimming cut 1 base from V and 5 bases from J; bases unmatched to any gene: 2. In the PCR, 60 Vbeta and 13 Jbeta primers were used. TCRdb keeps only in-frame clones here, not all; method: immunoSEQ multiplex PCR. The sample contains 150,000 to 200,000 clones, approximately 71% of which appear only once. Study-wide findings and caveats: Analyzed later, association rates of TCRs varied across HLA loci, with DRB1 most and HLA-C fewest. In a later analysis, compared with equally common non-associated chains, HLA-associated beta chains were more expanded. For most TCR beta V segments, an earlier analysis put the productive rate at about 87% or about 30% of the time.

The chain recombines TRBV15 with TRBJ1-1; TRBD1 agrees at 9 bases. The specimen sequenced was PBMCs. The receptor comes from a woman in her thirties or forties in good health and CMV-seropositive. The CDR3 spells CATSRADRGTEAFF. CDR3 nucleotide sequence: TGTGCCACCAGCAGAGCCGACAGGGGGACTGAAGCTTTCTTT.